The clone carrying this TCR beta chain was found a few times. Via MiXCR, TCRdb re-called the RT-PCR reads, giving one row per CDR3 protein. This sample has about 410,000 distinct CDR3 sequences, with roughly 16% found just once. The data were taken from a study of patients and donors after allogeneic stem cell transplantation. Germline loops: CDR1 SGHRS, CDR2 YFSETQ. The CDR3 runs 13 residues. Deletions cut 5 bases from V and 10 bases from J, with 16 bases between. This chain joins TRBV5-1 and TRBJ2-1; perhaps TRBD1 as D (5 bases). The receptor was isolated from a human donor who was either an allogeneic HSCT recipient or a stem cell or donor lymphocyte infusion donor (not recorded which). It is not recorded whose cells these are; they may come from a transplant donor. The specimen was blood, either unsorted or a sorted T cell fraction (not recorded which). For the CDR3, the DNA is TGCGCCAGCAGAAATGCAGGTGGGGCAGAGCAGTTCTTC. This translates into CASRNAGGAEQFF.